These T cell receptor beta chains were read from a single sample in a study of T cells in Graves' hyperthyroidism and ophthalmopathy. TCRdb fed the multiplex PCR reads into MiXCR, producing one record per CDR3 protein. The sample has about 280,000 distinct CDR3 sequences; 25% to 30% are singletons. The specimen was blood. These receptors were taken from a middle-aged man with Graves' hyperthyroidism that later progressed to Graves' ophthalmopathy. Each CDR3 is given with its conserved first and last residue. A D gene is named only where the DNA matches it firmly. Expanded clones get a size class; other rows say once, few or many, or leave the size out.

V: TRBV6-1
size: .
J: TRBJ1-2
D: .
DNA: TGTGCCAGCAGCGGGAACGGGGTTGGAGGCTACACCTTC
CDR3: CASSGNGVGGYTF

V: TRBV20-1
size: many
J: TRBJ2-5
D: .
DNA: TGCAGTGCTGCTTCCGGGGCTGACCAGTACTTC
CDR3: CSAASGADQYF

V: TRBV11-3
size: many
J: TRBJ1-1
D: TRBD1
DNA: TGTGCCAGCAGCTTCAGGGGGAGCACTGAAGCTTTCTTT
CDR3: CASSFRGSTEAFF

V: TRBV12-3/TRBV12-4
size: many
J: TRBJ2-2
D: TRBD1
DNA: TGTGCCAGCAGTAAAACCGGGACAGGGGGATCATACGGGGAGCTGTTTTTT
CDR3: CASSKTGTGGSYGELFF

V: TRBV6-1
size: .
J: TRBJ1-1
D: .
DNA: TGTGCCACCTCCAGGGACGTGGCTTTCTTT
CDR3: CATSRDVAFF

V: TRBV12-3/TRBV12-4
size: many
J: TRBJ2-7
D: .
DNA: TGTGCCAGCAGTCGGGACACCTCTGTCCACGAGCAGTACTTC
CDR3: CASSRDTSVHEQYF

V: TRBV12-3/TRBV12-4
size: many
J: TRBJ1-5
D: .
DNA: TGTGCCAGCAGCAGATGGATTGGCAATCAGCCCCAGCATTTT
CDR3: CASSRWIGNQPQHF

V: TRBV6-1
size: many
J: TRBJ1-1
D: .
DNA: TGTGCCAGCAGCCAAATGGGGGGTACTGAAGCTTTCTTT
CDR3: CASSQMGGTEAFF

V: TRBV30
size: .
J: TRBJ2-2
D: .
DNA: TGTGCCTGGAGGCAGGTCAACACCGGGGAGCTGTTTTTT
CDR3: CAWRQVNTGELFF

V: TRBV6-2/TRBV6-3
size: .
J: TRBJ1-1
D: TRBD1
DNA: TGTGCCAGCAGTTACTCCCGGGACAGGGGATCGACTGAAGCTTTCTTT
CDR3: CASSYSRDRGSTEAFF

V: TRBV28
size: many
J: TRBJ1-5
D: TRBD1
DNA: TGTGCCAGCAGCCCTACAGGGGTAGGATTTCAGCCCCAGCATTTT
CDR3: CASSPTGVGFQPQHF

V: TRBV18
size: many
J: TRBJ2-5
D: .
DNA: TGTGCCAGCTCACCCCGGGGTAGCGGTAAAGAGACCCAGTACTTC
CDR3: CASSPRGSGKETQYF